Included here is one T cell receptor (beta chain) sequence, with context. The authors' processing: Estimates of nucleated cell counts were drawn from the amplification of reference gene primers. The method was immunoSEQ multiplex PCR; TCRdb's version includes in-frame clones alone and lacks a portion of them. The V and J calls and clone size come from that table; D and trimming were worked out from the DNA. The sample includes 110,000 to 150,000 clones, 88% of them seen just once. The sample originates from a study of blood T cell repertoires in COVID-19. The wider study: Some COVID-19 samples were acute and others convalescent; all came from the United States, Italy and Spain.

CDR3 length: 12 amino acids. Trimming pared 0 bases from V and 8 bases from J, leaving 7 bases between. The germline V gene has CDR1 MNHNS and CDR2 SASEGT. What was sequenced was peripheral blood. V usage is TRBV6-1 and J usage is TRBJ1-2; unclear D gene. The source is a man between 70 and 80 years old with acute or convalescent COVID-19. The CDR3 DNA follows: TGTGCCAGCAGTGAAGCACGGCGGGGCTACACCTTC. This gives the protein CASSEARRGYTF.